This is a list of T cell receptor beta chains from one sample in a study of T cells in Graves' hyperthyroidism and ophthalmopathy. TCRdb recomputed calls from the multiplex PCR reads with MiXCR, one row per CDR3 protein. The sample consists of approximately 510,000 distinct CDR3 sequences, 46% of them appearing once. Sample: peripheral blood or thyroid tissue (not recorded which). The receptors were sampled from an adult woman with Graves' disease, either hyperthyroidism or ophthalmopathy (not recorded which). CDR3s include the opening cysteine and the closing phenylalanine or tryptophan. Each record gives: J gene, D gene, V gene, clone size, CDR3 protein, CDR3 DNA. D genes are given only for firm matches. Clone size is not always given. Where it is, it says once, few, many or a class for expanded clones.

j_call: TRBJ1-5; d_call: .; v_call: TRBV25-1; clone_size: .; cdr3_aa: CASSESEYQPQHF; cdr3_nt: TGTGCCAGCAGTGAATCGGAGTACCAGCCCCAGCATTTT
j_call: TRBJ1-6; d_call: .; v_call: TRBV10-3; clone_size: .; cdr3_aa: CAISAQGRPTSPDSPLHF; cdr3_nt: TGTGCCATCAGTGCGCAGGGGAGACCAACGAGCCCCGATTCACCCCTCCACTTT
j_call: TRBJ1-2; d_call: TRBD1; v_call: TRBV4-1; clone_size: .; cdr3_aa: CASSQGDRESNYGYTF; cdr3_nt: TGCGCCAGCAGCCAAGGAGACAGGGAATCTAACTATGGCTACACCTTC
j_call: TRBJ1-1; d_call: .; v_call: TRBV14; clone_size: .; cdr3_aa: CASSQLRTDTEAFF; cdr3_nt: TGTGCCAGCAGCCAACTTCGGACGGACACTGAAGCTTTCTTT
j_call: TRBJ1-1; d_call: TRBD1; v_call: TRBV12-3/TRBV12-4; clone_size: many; cdr3_aa: CASSPGQGMGTEAFF; cdr3_nt: TGTGCCAGCAGCCCGGGACAGGGAATGGGGACTGAAGCTTTCTTT
j_call: TRBJ1-2; d_call: .; v_call: TRBV18; clone_size: few; cdr3_aa: CASSPKGSGLLGGYTF; cdr3_nt: TGTGCCAGCTCACCAAAGGGCAGCGGACTCCTTGGTGGCTACACCTTC
j_call: TRBJ1-1; d_call: .; v_call: TRBV7-2; clone_size: .; cdr3_aa: CASSLGQYRNTEAFF; cdr3_nt: TGCGCCAGCAGCTTGGGTCAGTACCGGAACACTGAAGCTTTCTTT
j_call: TRBJ1-1; d_call: .; v_call: TRBV12-3/TRBV12-4; clone_size: few; cdr3_aa: CASSLRGTNSAEAFF; cdr3_nt: TGTGCCAGCAGTTTAAGGGGGACTAATTCCGCTGAAGCTTTCTTT
j_call: TRBJ2-5; d_call: .; v_call: TRBV5-4; clone_size: .; cdr3_aa: CASSLALIGSETQYF; cdr3_nt: TGTGCCAGCAGCTTGGCCCTAATCGGGAGTGAGACCCAGTACTTC
j_call: TRBJ1-1; d_call: .; v_call: TRBV7-9; clone_size: .; cdr3_aa: CASSYSGTQTEAFF; cdr3_nt: TGTGCCAGCAGCTACTCCGGGACACAGACTGAAGCTTTCTTT
j_call: TRBJ1-1; d_call: .; v_call: TRBV9; clone_size: .; cdr3_aa: CASSVATGGNTEAFF; cdr3_nt: TGTGCCAGCAGCGTAGCTACAGGAGGTAACACTGAAGCTTTCTTT
j_call: TRBJ2-5; d_call: .; v_call: TRBV24-1; clone_size: few; cdr3_aa: CATSALTTGGYQETQYF; cdr3_nt: TGTGCCACCAGTGCCCTGACGACCGGGGGATACCAAGAGACCCAGTACTTC
j_call: TRBJ2-7; d_call: .; v_call: TRBV11-2; clone_size: .; cdr3_aa: CASSPEGASSYEQYF; cdr3_nt: TGTGCCAGCAGCCCCGAGGGTGCTAGCTCCTACGAGCAGTACTTC
j_call: TRBJ1-2; d_call: .; v_call: TRBV12-3/TRBV12-4; clone_size: .; cdr3_aa: CATRRGVGYTF; cdr3_nt: TGTGCCACTCGCAGGGGAGTCGGCTACACCTTC
j_call: TRBJ2-5; d_call: .; v_call: TRBV7-9; clone_size: .; cdr3_aa: CASTADQETQYF; cdr3_nt: TGTGCCAGCACCGCGGACCAAGAGACCCAGTACTTC
j_call: TRBJ2-2; d_call: .; v_call: TRBV7-6; clone_size: .; cdr3_aa: CASSLRWGTGELFF; cdr3_nt: TGTGCCAGCAGCTTACGGTGGGGAACCGGGGAGCTGTTTTTT
j_call: TRBJ1-1; d_call: TRBD1; v_call: TRBV5-1; clone_size: many; cdr3_aa: CASSTGQGFEAFF; cdr3_nt: TGCGCCAGCAGCACCGGACAGGGATTTGAAGCTTTCTTT
j_call: TRBJ1-3; d_call: TRBD1; v_call: TRBV7-9; clone_size: .; cdr3_aa: CASSYGDRAGNTIYF; cdr3_nt: TGTGCCAGCAGCTACGGGGACAGGGCTGGAAACACCATATATTTT
j_call: TRBJ1-4; d_call: .; v_call: TRBV20-1; clone_size: many; cdr3_aa: CSANPRLGEKLFF; cdr3_nt: TGCAGTGCTAATCCGAGATTGGGGGAAAAACTGTTTTTT
j_call: TRBJ2-7; d_call: .; v_call: TRBV7-8; clone_size: .; cdr3_aa: CASSLSDRYYEQYF; cdr3_nt: TGTGCCAGCAGCTTATCGGACAGATACTACGAGCAGTACTTC
j_call: TRBJ1-1; d_call: .; v_call: TRBV7-9; clone_size: .; cdr3_aa: CASSTSLSQENTEAFF; cdr3_nt: TGTGCCAGCAGCACATCCCTTTCACAGGAGAACACTGAAGCTTTCTTT
j_call: TRBJ2-2; d_call: .; v_call: TRBV7-2; clone_size: .; cdr3_aa: CASGRPGSGELFF; cdr3_nt: TGTGCCAGCGGGCGGCCCGGAAGCGGGGAGCTGTTTTTT
j_call: TRBJ2-2; d_call: .; v_call: TRBV5-1; clone_size: few; cdr3_aa: CASLGGGESNTGELFF; cdr3_nt: TGCGCCAGCCTGGGGGGCGGCGAGTCGAACACCGGGGAGCTGTTTTTT
j_call: TRBJ1-5; d_call: TRBD1; v_call: TRBV20-1; clone_size: many; cdr3_aa: CSAGQGAGNQPQHF; cdr3_nt: TGCAGTGCCGGACAGGGGGCCGGCAATCAGCCCCAGCATTTT
j_call: TRBJ2-7; d_call: .; v_call: TRBV10-3; clone_size: .; cdr3_aa: CAISEELYEQYF; cdr3_nt: TGTGCCATCAGTGAGGAGCTTTACGAGCAGTACTTC
j_call: TRBJ1-1; d_call: .; v_call: TRBV5-1; clone_size: .; cdr3_aa: CASEVVNTEAFF; cdr3_nt: TGTGCCAGCGAGGTAGTGAACACTGAAGCTTTCTTT